A single sample is the source of the 10 T cell receptor beta chains below, sequenced in a study of shared clonotypes between healthy human individuals. The method was immunoSEQ multiplex PCR; TCRdb's version includes in-frame clones alone and lacks a portion of them. The table includes about 710,000 clones, 73% detected once. Sequences were obtained from memory CD4+ T cells sorted from blood. As to subset: CD45RA-negative fraction. The receptors derive from a woman in her twenties or thirties in good health.

The chain links TRBV14 to TRBJ2-2; unclear D gene. Germline V lookup: CDR1 SGHDN, CDR2 FVKESK. The V end lost 0 bases, the J end lost 2 bases, and 10 bases lay between the germline ends. This CDR3 comprises 16 residues. The CDR3 coding sequence is TGTGCCAGCAGCCAAGACGTACTGGTAAACACCGGGGAGCTGTTTTTT. Its translation: CASSQDVLVNTGELFF.

The chain carries TRBV4-2 and TRBJ1-1; D unresolved. This CDR3 region has 16 residues. With 1 base removed from V and 1 base from J, the gap between germline ends came to 13 bases. CDR1 LGHNA and CDR2 YNFKEQ come from the germline V gene. The CDR3 DNA follows: TGTGCCAGCAGCCAAGCCTGGGAGCGGGGGAACACTGAAGCTTTCTTT. Protein: CASSQAWERGNTEAFF.

The chain recombines TRBV28 with TRBJ2-5; tentative D call: TRBD1 (5 bases). Germline V lookup: CDR1 MDHEN, CDR2 SYDVKM. This CDR3 has 15 residues. Trimming took off 5 bases at V and 7 bases at J, with 20 bases between the two ends. As DNA, the CDR3 is TGTGCCAGCAGTCCCCTAGACAGCCCGCCCGCGACCCAGTACTTC. Protein product: CASSPLDSPPATQYF.

The chain carries TRBV6-6 and TRBJ1-5; the D gene is possibly TRBD1 (5 bases). The CDR3 consists of 15 residues. The germline V gene encodes CDR1 MNHNY and CDR2 SVGAGI (reference sequence). V was trimmed by 4 bases and J by 4 bases, leaving 14 bases between them. CDR3 protein: CASSSGTAPNQPQHF. CDR3 sequence (DNA): TGTGCCAGCAGTTCCGGGACGGCCCCAAATCAGCCCCAGCATTTT.

The chain has TRBV18 and TRBJ2-7; no clear D gene. This CDR3 region has 15 residues. Germline-derived CDR1 and CDR2 are KGHSH and LQKENI. V lost 2 bases to trimming and J lost 2 bases, with 13 bases between them. CDR3 coding DNA: TGTGCCAGCTCACCAAGACATGAACGGGCCTACGAGCAGTACTTC. This gives the protein CASSPRHERAYEQYF.

This clone was picked up one time. The V and J genes are TRBV11-3 and TRBJ2-7; TRBD1 or TRBD2 may be the D gene (5 bases each). Germline values: CDR1 SGHNT, CDR2 YENEEA. The CDR3 is 15 amino acids. The V end was cut by 10 bases, the J end by 6 bases, with 25 bases between. The CDR3 DNA reads TGTGCCACCCCCTTACGAGGGGAGATTAACTTCGAGCAGTACTTC. Translating it yields CATPLRGEINFEQYF.

The chain combines TRBV19 with TRBJ2-7; TRBD1 agrees at 8 bases. V shed 3 bases, J shed 2 bases, and the junction held 3 bases outside the gene matches. The CDR3 is 14 amino acids. Germline V gene lookup returns CDR1 LNHDA and CDR2 SQIVND (reference sequence). The CDR3 is CASSIARGPYEQYF. CDR3 nucleotide sequence: TGTGCCAGTAGTATTGCCAGGGGGCCCTACGAGCAGTACTTC.

CDR3 residues: CASSPLLIGTSANNEQFF. In DNA form, the CDR3 reads TGTGCCAGCAGCCCCCTATTAATAGGGACTAGCGCCAACAATGAGCAGTTCTTC. The rearrangement uses TRBV11-2 and TRBJ2-1; 10 positions agree with TRBD2. The CDR3 is 18 amino acids. V was pared by 5 bases and J by 5 bases, with 15 bases of the junction left unmatched. Germline CDR1 and CDR2: SGHAT and FQNNGV.

To note about this clone: This may be a read error: a much more frequent sequence differs by one nucleotide. Other DNA variants within this sample encode the same CDR3. CDR3 in DNA: TGCGCCAGCAGCATATCTAGCGGGAGCTACAATGAGCAGTTCTTC. It encodes CASSISSGSYNEQFF. V is TRBV5-1 and J is TRBJ2-1, with 10 bases aligning to TRBD2. This CDR3 has 15 amino acids. Trimming cost V 4 bases and J 3 bases; bases outside gene matches: 4. Germline CDR1 and CDR2: SGHRS and YFSETQ. Together with reference TRBV5-1 and TRBJ2-1, the CDR3 gives the full variable domain: KAGVTQTPRYLIKTRGQQVTLSCSPISGHRSVSWYQQTPGQGLQFLFEYFSETQRNKGNFPGRFSGRQFSNSRSEMNVSTLELGDSALYLCASSISSGSYNEQFFGPGTRLTVL.

The chain combines TRBV2 with TRBJ2-3; TRBD1 aligns across 11 bases. The V segment lost 3 bases and the J segment 4 bases; nucleotides outside the gene matches: 3. The CDR3 has 15 residues. Germline values: CDR1 SNHLY, CDR2 FYNNEI. The CDR3, as DNA: TGTGCCAGCAGTGAGCTGGGACAGGGGGCAGATACGCAGTATTTT. Translation: CASSELGQGADTQYF.